This T cell receptor (beta chain) was recovered during a study of control samples from healthy donors and cancer patients. Measured with immunoSEQ multiplex PCR; TCRdb has only the in-frame clones, and not every one. The table lists 60,000 to 85,000 clones, around 92% of them singletons. The CDR3 has 14 residues. The V gene lost 0 bases and the J gene lost 3 bases, with 10 bases spanning the gap. From germline, CDR1 is SGHKS and CDR2 YYEKEE (reference sequence). The chain combines TRBV5-5 with TRBJ2-7, with D unclear. Specimen: blood. This TCR was sampled from a woman aged 55-75 years in good health. CDR3 region: CASSLDPQVYEQYF. CDR3 nucleotide sequence: TGTGCCAGCAGCTTGGACCCCCAGGTCTACGAGCAGTACTTC.